This record covers a single T cell receptor (beta chain). This clone showed up just a few times. There is no known antigen for this receptor. No base quality values were provided; no much bigger clone lies one nucleotide off. Inclusion was restricted to participants for whom at least one PBMC sample before ART initiation and at least two post-ART samples were available. Treatment was received in the United States of America by all participants with HIV. Before DNA extraction, cryopreserved samples containing about 1-10 million PBMC were thawed and washed. At the time of the earliest PBMC sample, participants with HIV were aged between about 20 and 54 years. Per participant, PBMC samples came from 1-4 timepoints prior to ART initiation and 2-8 timepoints following ART initiation, for a median of 7 samples. Serial HIV viral load, CD4+ T-cell count, ART history and demographic data were obtained for every participant. Genomic DNA was extracted from unsorted PBMC with a Qiagen kit on a QIAcube, processed in batches of 12 samples.

This record comes from a study of long-term antiretroviral therapy in people with HIV (dated by TCRdb to 2022 to 2024). Broadly, across the study: The earliest samples were collected about a decade before the 2015 WHO recommendation for immediate ART, when ART was typically delayed until CD4 counts fell. No cross-contamination during QIAcube processing turned up in test extractions that ran a monoclonal T-cell line alongside 30 to 40 polyclonal samples. Among the 25 to 30 participants with HIV, over nine were female. Whether ART initiation and durable HIV suppression were associated with changes in peripheral blood TRB repertoire composition and diversity was tested in a retrospective serial study. A total of 192 cryopreserved PBMC samples were contributed to the cohort by 30 adults with confirmed HIV infection, with samples collected serially over a mean of roughly six years (range 1-12).

Sequencing of the TRB variable region was done with the immunoSEQ hsTCRB v3.0 assay at survey level resolution. A depth of roughly 40,000-55,000 T-cell genomes per sample was targeted for TRB sequencing. TRB libraries were pooled and sequenced on an Illumina MiSeq using a v3 150-cycle kit. On the authors' methods: Repertoire analysis was performed in R inside a reproducible Nextflow workflow that covered QC, data transformation and analysis. Custom analyses were implemented in LymphoSeq2, an R package for AIRR-Seq data exploration. A few samples that produced fewer than 5000 total TRB sequences were removed, so approximately 170 HIV repertoires were analyzed. Of the roughly 190 retained HIV repertoires, approximately 60 were collected before and around 130 after ART initiation. Repertoires were downsampled to 5000 TRB nucleotide sequences, with summary statistics averaged over 100 downsampling iterations. Only TRB sequences with CDR3 regions of at least seven amino acids were retained for analysis. A Shannon entropy-derived clonality score and the Gini coefficient were used to measure diversity. In the repertoire networks, any two of the top 5000 CDR3 amino acid sequences were connected whenever the two sequences differed by an edit distance of one. For TRB CDR3 amino acid sequences, GLIPH2 was used to predict antigen specificity groups and MHC restriction. Known CMV, EBV, HIV or tissue antigen associations were flagged by matching CDR3 amino acid sequences against VDJdb and McPAS-TCR. Pre-ART, post-ART and control groups were compared with Wilcoxon signed-rank tests and Holm-Bonferroni correction. TCRdb took this table from immuneACCESS and kept in-frame rearrangements with V and J called. Such tables lack part of the clones; where checked against another copy, unresolved V genes explain under half of the gap, and the rest is unexplained. V and J calls and clone size come straight from that table; D and trimming were deduced from the DNA. Present in this sample are over 10,000 clones, around 76% of which were seen just once. The ten largest clonotypes hold 18% of the sample.

The CDR3 contains 14 residues, cysteine and phenylalanine counted. This entry keeps only the CDR3 DNA: 42 bases, framed from base 1. V is shortened by 6 bases, J by 8 bases, and the region joining them spans 22 bases. Taken from the germline V gene, the CDR1 and CDR2 loops are SQVTM and ANQGSEA. Paper-wide results and their limitations: Because cell numbers in pre-ART samples were limited, unsorted PBMC were profiled instead of sorted CD4+ and CD8+ T cells. Owing to limited PBMC availability, only the TCR beta chain was sequenced, without alpha chain pairing. Expanded TRB clones identified before ART initiation dominated the repertoire across all time points, though the dominance fluctuated and decreased in many PLHIV after ART. ART initiation was associated with a significant increase in TRB diversity, but diversity stayed significantly below transplant donor controls even after long-term ART. No data were available on ART adherence, viral resistance or therapy changes, limiting inferences about post-ART repertoire changes. The samples were dated from 2004 to 2017, and the ART regimens that were used may be less effective than current ART regimens. CDR3 length ranges in HIV repertoires were narrower than in controls, and network structure suggested an antigen-experienced repertoire with only a slight naive shift after ART.

Here the chain combines TRBV29-1 and TRBJ1-2; the D gene remains uncertain. The sample was unsorted PBMCs, taken 8.2 years after starting antiretroviral therapy. The TCR was taken from a man in his fifties or sixties with HIV. The nucleotide sequence is given as TGCAGCGTACCCTTTTTTACAGAGGCTTACGGCTACACCTTC. Its translation reads: CSVPFFTEAYGYTF.